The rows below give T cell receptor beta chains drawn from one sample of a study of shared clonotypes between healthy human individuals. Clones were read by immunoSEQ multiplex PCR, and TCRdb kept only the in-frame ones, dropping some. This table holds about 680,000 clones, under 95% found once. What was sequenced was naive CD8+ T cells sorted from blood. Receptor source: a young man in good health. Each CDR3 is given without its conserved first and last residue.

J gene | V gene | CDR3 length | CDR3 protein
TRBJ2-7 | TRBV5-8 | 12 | ASSVWGQGYEQY
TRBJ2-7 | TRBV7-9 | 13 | ASSPAGTGDYEQY
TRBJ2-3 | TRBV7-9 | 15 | ASSLLGLAEDTDTQY
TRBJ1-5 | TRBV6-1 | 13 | ASSENRGGNQPQH
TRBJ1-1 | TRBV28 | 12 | ASSADRAVTEAF
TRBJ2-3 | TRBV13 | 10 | ASSLTRDTQY
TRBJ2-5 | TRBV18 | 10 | ASSPGQAAQY
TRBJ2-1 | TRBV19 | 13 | ASSMGGSSYNEQF
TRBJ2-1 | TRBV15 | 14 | ATSRDLTSSYNEQF
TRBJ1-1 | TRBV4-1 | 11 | ASSQAWERTTF
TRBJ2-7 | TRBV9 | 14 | ASSLSGSSGSYEQY
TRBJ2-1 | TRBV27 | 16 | ASPLGLAERSSYNEQF
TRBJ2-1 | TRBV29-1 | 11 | SVAPGLANEQF
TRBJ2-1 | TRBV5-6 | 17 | ASSLADSGRTYYYNEQF
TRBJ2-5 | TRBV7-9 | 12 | ASSLAGGRETQY
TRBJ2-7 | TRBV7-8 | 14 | ASSLTAGGISYEQY
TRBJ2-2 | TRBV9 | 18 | ASSSGLAGGPGLWSGELF